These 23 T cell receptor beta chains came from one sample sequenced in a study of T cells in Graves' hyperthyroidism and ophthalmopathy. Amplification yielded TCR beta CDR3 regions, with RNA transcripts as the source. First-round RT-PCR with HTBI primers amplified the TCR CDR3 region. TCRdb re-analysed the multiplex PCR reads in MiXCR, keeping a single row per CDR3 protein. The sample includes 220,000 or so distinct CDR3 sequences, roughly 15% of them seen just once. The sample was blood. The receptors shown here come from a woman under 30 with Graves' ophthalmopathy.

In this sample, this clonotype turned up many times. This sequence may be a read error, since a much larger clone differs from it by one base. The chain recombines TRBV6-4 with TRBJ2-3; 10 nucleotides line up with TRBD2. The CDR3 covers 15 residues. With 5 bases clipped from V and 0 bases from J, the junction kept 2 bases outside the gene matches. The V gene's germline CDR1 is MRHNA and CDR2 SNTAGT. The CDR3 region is CASSQTSGSTDTQYF. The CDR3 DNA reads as TGTGCCAGCAGTCAGACTAGCGGGAGCACAGATACGCAGTATTTT.

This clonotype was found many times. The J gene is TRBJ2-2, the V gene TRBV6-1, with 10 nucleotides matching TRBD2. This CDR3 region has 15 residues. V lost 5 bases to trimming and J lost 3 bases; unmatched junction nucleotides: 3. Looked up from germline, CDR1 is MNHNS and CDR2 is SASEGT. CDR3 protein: CASSPAGGYTGELFF. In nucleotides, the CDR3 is TGTGCCAGCAGTCCAGCGGGAGGGTACACCGGGGAGCTGTTTTTT.

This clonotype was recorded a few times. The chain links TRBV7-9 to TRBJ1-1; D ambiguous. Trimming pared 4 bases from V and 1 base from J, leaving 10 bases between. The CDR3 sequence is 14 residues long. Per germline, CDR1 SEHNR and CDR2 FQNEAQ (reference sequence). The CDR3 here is CASSSDLANTEAFF. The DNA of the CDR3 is TGTGCCAGCAGCTCCGACTTAGCGAACACTGAAGCTTTCTTT.

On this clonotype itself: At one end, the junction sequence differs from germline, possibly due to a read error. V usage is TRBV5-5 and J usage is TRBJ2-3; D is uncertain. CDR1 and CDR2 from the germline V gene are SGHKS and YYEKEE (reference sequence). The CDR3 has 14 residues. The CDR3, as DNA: TGTGCCAGCGGCTTGAGGTTTTTGGCGGATACGCAGTATTTT. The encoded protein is CASGLRFLADTQYF. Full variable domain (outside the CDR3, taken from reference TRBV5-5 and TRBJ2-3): DAGVTQSPTHLIKTRGQQVTLRCSPISGHKSVSWYQQVLGQGPQFIFQYYEKEERGRGNFPDRFSARQFPNYSSELNVNALLLGDSALYLCASGLRFLADTQYFGPGTRLTVL.

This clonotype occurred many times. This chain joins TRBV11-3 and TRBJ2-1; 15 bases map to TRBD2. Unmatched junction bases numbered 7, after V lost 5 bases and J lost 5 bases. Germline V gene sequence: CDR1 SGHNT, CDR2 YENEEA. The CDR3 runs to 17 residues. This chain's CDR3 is CASSPRTSGRANNEQFF. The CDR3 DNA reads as TGTGCCAGCAGCCCCCGGACTAGCGGGAGGGCAAACAATGAGCAGTTCTTC.

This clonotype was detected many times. The CDR3 protein is CASSGQGAEEQYF. CDR3 nucleotide sequence: TGTGCCAGCAGCGGACAGGGGGCGGAGGAGCAGTACTTC. The gene calls are TRBV13 and TRBJ2-7, with 11 bases aligning to TRBD1. There are 13 residues in the CDR3. The germline CDR1 and CDR2 sequences are PRHDT and FYEKMQ (reference sequence). Trimming cost V 5 bases and J 7 bases; bases outside gene matches: 4.

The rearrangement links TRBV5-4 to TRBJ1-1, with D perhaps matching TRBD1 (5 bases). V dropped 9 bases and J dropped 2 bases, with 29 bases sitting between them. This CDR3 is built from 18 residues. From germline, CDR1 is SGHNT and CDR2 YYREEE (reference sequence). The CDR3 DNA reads TGTGCCACCTCCCCCCTGCGGGGCACTAGTCGGGTAAACACTGAAGCTTTCTTT. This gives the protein CATSPLRGTSRVNTEAFF.

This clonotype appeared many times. The CDR3 sequence is CASSPSSGNEQFF. DNA for the CDR3: TGTGCCAGCAGCCCCTCATCCGGGAATGAGCAGTTCTTC. This sequence joins TRBV7-3 and TRBJ2-1; D is uncertain. Germline V CDR1 and CDR2: SGHTA, FQGTGA. The V gene lost 5 bases and the J gene lost 7 bases, with 12 bases spanning the gap. This CDR3 comprises 13 residues.

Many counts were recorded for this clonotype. CDR3 sequence: CASSLGPQGAGEKLFF. The CDR3 DNA is TGCGCCAGCAGCTTGGGTCCTCAGGGGGCCGGTGAAAAACTGTTTTTT. The genes are TRBV5-1 and TRBJ1-4; 8 nucleotides match TRBD1. This CDR3 spans 16 amino acids. Per germline, CDR1 SGHRS and CDR2 YFSETQ. With 0 bases clipped from V and 7 bases from J, the junction kept 8 bases outside the gene matches.

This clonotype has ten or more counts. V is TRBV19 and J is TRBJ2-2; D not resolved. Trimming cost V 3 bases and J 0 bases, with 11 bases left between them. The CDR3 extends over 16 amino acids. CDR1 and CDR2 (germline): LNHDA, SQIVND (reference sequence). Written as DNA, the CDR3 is TGTGCCAGTAGTATGTCAACCAGGACGAACACCGGGGAGCTGTTTTTT. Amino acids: CASSMSTRTNTGELFF.

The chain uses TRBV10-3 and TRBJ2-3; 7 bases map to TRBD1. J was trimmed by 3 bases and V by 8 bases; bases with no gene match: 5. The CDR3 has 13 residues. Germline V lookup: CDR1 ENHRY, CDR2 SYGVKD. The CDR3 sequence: CAIGEQGTDTQYF. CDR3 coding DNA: TGTGCCATCGGGGAACAGGGGACAGATACGCAGTATTTT.

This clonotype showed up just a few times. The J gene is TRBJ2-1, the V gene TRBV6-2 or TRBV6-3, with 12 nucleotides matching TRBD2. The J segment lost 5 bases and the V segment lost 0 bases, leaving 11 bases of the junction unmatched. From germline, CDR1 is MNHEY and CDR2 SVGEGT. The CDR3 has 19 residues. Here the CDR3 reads CASSYSGLAGGLPDNEQFF. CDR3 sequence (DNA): TGTGCCAGCAGTTACTCGGGCCTAGCGGGGGGGCTCCCCGACAATGAGCAGTTCTTC.

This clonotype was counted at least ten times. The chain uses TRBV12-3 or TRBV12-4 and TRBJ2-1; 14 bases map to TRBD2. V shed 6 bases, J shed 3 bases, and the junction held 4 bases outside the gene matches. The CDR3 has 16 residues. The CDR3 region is CASSLGTSGGYNEQFF. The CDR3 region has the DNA TGTGCCAGCAGCCTTGGGACTAGCGGGGGCTACAATGAGCAGTTCTTC.

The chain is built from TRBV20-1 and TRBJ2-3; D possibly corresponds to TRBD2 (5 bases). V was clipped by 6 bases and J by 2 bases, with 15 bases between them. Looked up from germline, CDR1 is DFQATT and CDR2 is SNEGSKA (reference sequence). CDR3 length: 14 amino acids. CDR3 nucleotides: TGCAGTGCCAAGTGGCAGGAGGTCACAGATACGCAGTATTTT. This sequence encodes CSAKWQEVTDTQYF.

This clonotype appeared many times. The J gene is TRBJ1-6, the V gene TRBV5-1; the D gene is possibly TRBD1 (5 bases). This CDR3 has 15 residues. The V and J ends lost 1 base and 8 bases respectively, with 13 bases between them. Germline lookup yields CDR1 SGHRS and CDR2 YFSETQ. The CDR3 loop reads CASSLWQGGDSPLHF. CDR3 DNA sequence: TGCGCCAGCAGCTTGTGGCAGGGCGGGGATTCACCCCTCCACTTT.

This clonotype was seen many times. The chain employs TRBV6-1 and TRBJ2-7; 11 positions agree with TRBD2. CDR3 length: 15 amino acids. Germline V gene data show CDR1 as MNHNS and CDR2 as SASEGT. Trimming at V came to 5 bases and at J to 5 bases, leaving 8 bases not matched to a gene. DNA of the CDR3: TGTGCCAGCAGTCATCTAGCGGGAGGCTGGGACGAGCAGTACTTC. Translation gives CASSHLAGGWDEQYF.

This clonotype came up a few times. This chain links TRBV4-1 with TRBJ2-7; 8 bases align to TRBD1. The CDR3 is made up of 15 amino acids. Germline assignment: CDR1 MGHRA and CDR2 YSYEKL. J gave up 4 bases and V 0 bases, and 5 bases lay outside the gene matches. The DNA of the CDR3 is TGCGCCAGCAGCCAAGACCCAGGGGGCAGGTACGAGCAGTACTTC. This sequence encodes CASSQDPGGRYEQYF.

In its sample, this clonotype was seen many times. DNA of the CDR3: TGTGCCAGCAGTTTAATAGGCCAGGGACCCTACGAGCAGTACTTC. Encoded protein: CASSLIGQGPYEQYF. The chain is built from TRBV28 and TRBJ2-7; D may be TRBD1 or TRBD2 (5 bases each). Germline CDR1 and CDR2: MDHEN and SYDVKM. CDR3 size: 15 residues. Trimming removed 2 bases at V and 2 bases at J, with 13 bases between.

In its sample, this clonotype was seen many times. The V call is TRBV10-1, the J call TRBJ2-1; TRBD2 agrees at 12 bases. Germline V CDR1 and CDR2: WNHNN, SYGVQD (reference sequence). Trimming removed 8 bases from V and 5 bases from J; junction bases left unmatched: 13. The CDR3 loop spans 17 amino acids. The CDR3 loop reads CASPTSGRTGYDNEQFF. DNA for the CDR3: TGCGCCAGCCCCACTAGCGGGAGGACGGGGTACGACAATGAGCAGTTCTTC.

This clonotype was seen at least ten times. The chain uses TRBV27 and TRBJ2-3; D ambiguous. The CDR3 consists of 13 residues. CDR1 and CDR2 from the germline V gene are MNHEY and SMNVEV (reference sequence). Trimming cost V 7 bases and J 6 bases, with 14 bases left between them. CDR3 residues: CASTVGVGDTQYF. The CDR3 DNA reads TGTGCCAGCACCGTAGGAGTTGGGGATACGCAGTATTTT.

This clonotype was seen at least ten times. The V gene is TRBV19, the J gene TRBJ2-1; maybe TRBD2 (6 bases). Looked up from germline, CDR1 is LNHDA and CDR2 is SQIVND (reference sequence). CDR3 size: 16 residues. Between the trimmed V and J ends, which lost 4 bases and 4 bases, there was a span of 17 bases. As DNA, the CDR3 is TGTGCCAGTAGTACGTCGGGGACTCTCACATACAATGAGCAGTTCTTC. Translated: CASSTSGTLTYNEQFF.

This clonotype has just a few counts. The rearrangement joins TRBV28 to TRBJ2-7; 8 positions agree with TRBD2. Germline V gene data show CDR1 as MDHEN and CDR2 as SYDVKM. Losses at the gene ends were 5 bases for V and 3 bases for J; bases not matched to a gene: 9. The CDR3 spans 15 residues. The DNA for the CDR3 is TGTGCCAGCAGTCGTCGTAGCGGGGCTAGCTACGAGCAGTACTTC. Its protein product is CASSRRSGASYEQYF.

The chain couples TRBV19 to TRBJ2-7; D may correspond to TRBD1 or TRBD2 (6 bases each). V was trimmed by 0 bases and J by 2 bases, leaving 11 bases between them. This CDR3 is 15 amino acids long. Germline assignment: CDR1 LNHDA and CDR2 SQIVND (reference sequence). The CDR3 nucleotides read TGTGCCAGTAGTATAGATCCGGGGGCCCCCTACGAGCAGTACTTC. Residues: CASSIDPGAPYEQYF.